These T cell receptor beta chains were read from a single sample in a study of T cells expressing NK-cell markers. From the 5' RACE reads, TCRdb lists one entry per CDR3 protein and no DNA. Recorded here are fewer than 400,000 distinct CDR3 sequences; the top ten clones represent around 5%. The sample was blood T cells: a sorted CD56 or NKG2C T cell subset, CD4+ or CD8+ T cells, or bulk PBMC T cells (not recorded which). Source of these receptors: a man aged 18 to 69 in good health. The CDR3 runs from the conserved cysteine through the conserved F or W.

CDR3 protein	V gene	J gene
CASSPLAGGLLNEQFF	TRBV14	TRBJ2-1
CASSLAWAGSTDTQYF	TRBV7-8	TRBJ2-3
CASTILGGGASSYNEQFF	TRBV11-1	TRBJ2-1
CASRTAGVGNSPLHF	TRBV6-1	TRBJ1-6
CASSLSGLWGGYTF	TRBV27	TRBJ1-2
CASSPTPGPGMNTEAFF	TRBV7-3	TRBJ1-1
CASSPSSGGVLVKTQYF	TRBV3-1	TRBJ2-5
CASSSTGGSGEQFF	TRBV5-4	TRBJ2-1
CSTGGLRTDTQYF	TRBV20-1	TRBJ2-3
CASTEDRYYGYTF	TRBV7-9	TRBJ1-2
CASSRAENSPLHF	TRBV5-1	TRBJ1-6
CASSPRDPVEQYF	TRBV27	TRBJ2-7
CASSVLGQPYEQYF	TRBV2	TRBJ2-7
CASSPKYRGLGTDTQYF	TRBV7-9	TRBJ2-3
CASTRGAATAEQYF	TRBV6-1	TRBJ2-7
CSATPGQGDQPQHF	TRBV20-1	TRBJ1-5
CASSFSGTGNQPQHF	TRBV12-3/TRBV12-4	TRBJ1-5
CASSATGRFGEQYF	TRBV9	TRBJ2-7
CASKIDISNSPLHF	TRBV6-1	TRBJ1-6
CASSPAGTSGDHTDTQYF	TRBV12-3/TRBV12-4	TRBJ2-3
CASSYKQGPLQPQHF	TRBV6-5	TRBJ1-5
CASSSLGGGLYNEQFF	TRBV5-1	TRBJ2-1
CASSYSLIAGGGETQYF	TRBV6-5	TRBJ2-5
CASSPGLAGAGETQYF	TRBV7-2	TRBJ2-5
CASGFGPKIQYF	TRBV12-5	TRBJ2-5
CASSLLGTNEKLFF	TRBV5-6	TRBJ1-4
CASRVGTSDTQYF	TRBV6-1	TRBJ2-3
CASSYIGEITEQFF	TRBV6-5	TRBJ2-1
CASRPLPGNTGELFF	TRBV28	TRBJ2-2
CSAGNRKTVYEQYF	TRBV20-1	TRBJ2-7
CASSGQGAPRQETQYF	TRBV2	TRBJ2-5